The present T cell receptor beta chain was sequenced within a study of blood T cell repertoires in COVID-19. Profiled with immunoSEQ multiplex PCR; TCRdb holds only in-frame clones, not every one. The sample carries some 120,000 clones, approximately 68% recorded once. The length of the CDR3 is 14 residues. The germline V gene has CDR1 SGHRS and CDR2 YFSETQ. V gave up 3 bases and J gave up 5 bases, with 14 bases separating them. Sequenced: peripheral blood. V is TRBV5-1 and J is TRBJ2-5; tentative D call: TRBD2 (6 bases). The source is a woman between 65 and 79 years old with acute or convalescent COVID-19. CDR3 DNA: TGCGCCAGCAGCTCTAGGGGAGGTGGGGAGACCCAGTACTTC. This codes for CASSSRGGGETQYF.